What follows are 10 T cell receptor beta chains derived from one specimen sequenced in a study of blood T cell repertoires in COVID-19. Sequenced by immunoSEQ multiplex PCR; TCRdb stores in-frame clones only, minus some. The sample records 390,000 or so clones, 87% being singletons. The sample comprised peripheral blood. The source is a woman in her twenties or thirties with COVID-19, enrolled during active disease.

This clone was observed once. Within the sample, other DNA sequences also encode this same CDR3. This sequence joins TRBV5-1 and TRBJ2-7; D is unclear. The V and J ends lost 0 bases and 4 bases respectively, with 5 bases between them. This CDR3 is built from 12 residues. The germline CDR1 and CDR2 sequences are SGHRS and YFSETQ. The CDR3 loop is CASSLGGYEQYF. CDR3 bases: TGCGCCAGCAGCTTGGGAGGTTACGAGCAGTACTTC. Together with reference TRBV5-1 and TRBJ2-7, the CDR3 gives the full variable domain: KAGVTQTPRYLIKTRGQQVTLSCSPISGHRSVSWYQQTPGQGLQFLFEYFSETQRNKGNFPGRFSGRQFSNSRSEMNVSTLELGDSALYLCASSLGGYEQYFGPGTRLTVT.

The rearrangement uses TRBV18 and TRBJ2-5; 7 nucleotides align to TRBD1. Germline CDR1 and CDR2: KGHSH and LQKENI. The V segment lost 3 bases and the J segment 7 bases; nucleotides outside the gene matches: 11. There are 15 residues in the CDR3. The CDR3 loop is CASSPPRQGSGTQYF. In nucleotides, the CDR3 is TGTGCCAGCTCACCCCCACGACAGGGTTCCGGGACCCAGTACTTC.

The V gene is TRBV5-1, the J gene TRBJ2-1; 10 bases align to TRBD2. J lost 0 bases, V lost 5 bases, and 5 bases had no gene match. The germline CDR1 and CDR2 sequences are SGHRS and YFSETQ. The CDR3 loop spans 16 amino acids. CDR3 DNA sequence: TGCGCCAGCAGTTTTAGCGGGGGGTTCTCCTACAATGAGCAGTTCTTC. Translated: CASSFSGGFSYNEQFF.

This rearrangement joins TRBV6-6 to TRBJ2-2, with TRBD1 matching over 7 bases. Germline CDR1 MNHNY, CDR2 SVGAGI (reference sequence). With V trimmed by 2 bases and J by 4 bases, 7 bases remained unmatched. This CDR3 contains 16 residues. CDR3 nucleotides: TGTGCCAGCAGTTACCATCGACAGGGCACCACCGGGGAGCTGTTTTTT. Its protein is CASSYHRQGTTGELFF.

V gene TRBV11-2 combines with J gene TRBJ2-3; D ambiguous. Deletions cut 4 bases from V and 0 bases from J, with 14 bases between. Looked up from germline, CDR1 is SGHAT and CDR2 is FQNNGV. The CDR3 is 16 residues long. CDR3 nucleotides: TGTGCCAGCAGCTATAGAAGCGCAGCGAGCACAGATACGCAGTATTTT. Amino acid sequence: CASSYRSAASTDTQYF.

The rearrangement joins TRBV30 to TRBJ1-2; D call uncertain. Looked up from germline, CDR1 is GTSNPN and CDR2 is SVGIG (reference sequence). With 5 bases removed from V and 5 bases from J, the gap between germline ends came to 9 bases. This CDR3 is built from 11 residues. CDR3 in amino acids: CAWESGYGYTF. The DNA of the CDR3 is TGTGCCTGGGAGAGCGGGTATGGCTACACCTTC.

This clone has only a few counts. This same CDR3 is encoded by further DNA sequences in the sample. The chain recombines TRBV30 with TRBJ1-5; unclear D gene. Trimming shortened V by 0 bases and J by 3 bases, and 3 bases separated the two germline ends. This CDR3 has 12 amino acids. Germline lookup yields CDR1 GTSNPN and CDR2 SVGIG (reference sequence). CDR3 nucleotides: TGTGCCTGGAGTGTACTCAATCAGCCCCAGCATTTT. Residues: CAWSVLNQPQHF. The complete variable domain, with remaining parts taken from reference TRBV30 and TRBJ1-5, reads SQTIHQWPATLVQPVGSPLSLECTVEGTSNPNLYWYRQAAGRGLQLLFYSVGIGQISSEVPQNLSASRPQDRQFILSSKKLLLSDSGFYLCAWSVLNQPQHFGDGTRLSIL.

The chain joins TRBV11-3 to TRBJ2-1; 10 bases map to TRBD2. Germline V gene lookup returns CDR1 SGHNT and CDR2 YENEEA. Trimming took 5 bases from V and 4 from J; bases not matched to a gene: 5. This CDR3 has 15 amino acids. The DNA of the CDR3 is TGTGCCAGCAGCCCCCGGACTAGCGGTTACAATGAGCAGTTCTTC. Amino acid sequence: CASSPRTSGYNEQFF.

The gene calls are TRBV28 and TRBJ1-2; 7 bases fit TRBD1. From germline, CDR1 is MDHEN and CDR2 SYDVKM. The junction had 7 bases not matched to a gene; V was cut back by 8 bases and J by 4 bases. The CDR3 has 13 amino acids. CDR3 DNA sequence: TGTGCCAGCCAGAGGGGGCAGGGCTATGGCTACACCTTC. Translating it yields CASQRGQGYGYTF.

This chain uses TRBV30 with TRBJ2-2; 9 nucleotides agree with TRBD2. Per germline, CDR1 GTSNPN and CDR2 SVGIG (reference sequence). Losses at the gene ends were 2 bases for V and 7 bases for J; bases not matched to a gene: 5. This CDR3 is 14 amino acids long. CDR3 in amino acids: CAWSWDSGSGELFF. The CDR3 DNA follows: TGTGCCTGGAGTTGGGATAGCGGGAGCGGGGAGCTGTTTTTT.